This TCR beta chain was sequenced in a study of blood T cell repertoires in COVID-19. As for the study in general: COVID-19 samples collected from the United States, Italy and Spain covered acute and convalescent phases.

TCRdb's table, derived via immunoSEQ multiplex PCR, lists solely in-frame clones and lacks some. The sample contains 180,000 or so clones, 70% to 90% of which appear only once. The CDR3 length is 11 residues. The germline V gene encodes CDR1 SNHLY and CDR2 FYNNEI. V dropped 5 bases and J dropped 14 bases, with 15 bases sitting between them. The chain is built from TRBV2 and TRBJ1-1; D gene unclear. The sequence was collected from a woman aged 25 to 45 with acute or convalescent COVID-19. The sample comprised peripheral blood. CDR3 sequence (DNA): TGTGCCAGCAGTTACTCTGAAATGGTCTTCTTT. It encodes CASSYSEMVFF.